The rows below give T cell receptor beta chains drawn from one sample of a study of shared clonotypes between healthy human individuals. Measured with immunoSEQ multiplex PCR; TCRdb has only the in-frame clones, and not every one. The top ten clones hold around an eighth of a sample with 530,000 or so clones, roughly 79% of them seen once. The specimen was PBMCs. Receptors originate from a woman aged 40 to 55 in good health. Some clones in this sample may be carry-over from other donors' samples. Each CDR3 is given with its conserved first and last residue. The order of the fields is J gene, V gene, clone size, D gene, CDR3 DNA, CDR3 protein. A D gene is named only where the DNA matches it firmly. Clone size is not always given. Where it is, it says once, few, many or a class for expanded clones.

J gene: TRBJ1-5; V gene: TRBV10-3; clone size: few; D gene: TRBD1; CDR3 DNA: TGTGCCATCAGTGCCCAGGGGGCTGATCAGCCCCAGCATTTT; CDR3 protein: CAISAQGADQPQHF
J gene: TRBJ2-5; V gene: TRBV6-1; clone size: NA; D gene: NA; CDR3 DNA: TGTGCCAGCAACCTCTTACAGAACAAAGAGACCCAGTACTTC; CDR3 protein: CASNLLQNKETQYF
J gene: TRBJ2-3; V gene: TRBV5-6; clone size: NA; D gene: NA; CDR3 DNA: TGTGCCAGCAGCTTCAGGGCCCGGCGCACAGATACGCAGTATTTT; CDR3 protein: CASSFRARRTDTQYF
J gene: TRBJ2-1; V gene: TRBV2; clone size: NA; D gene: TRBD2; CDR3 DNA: TGTGCCAGCAGCCTCATCCGGCGAGCGGGAGTAGGGCCCAATGAGCAGTTCTTC; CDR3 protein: CASSLIRRAGVGPNEQFF
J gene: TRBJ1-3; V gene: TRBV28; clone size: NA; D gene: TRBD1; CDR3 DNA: TGTGCCAGCAGTCCCCAGGGGGCCTCTGGAAACACCATATATTTT; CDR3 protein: CASSPQGASGNTIYF
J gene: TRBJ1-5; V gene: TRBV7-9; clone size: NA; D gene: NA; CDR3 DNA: TGTGCCACTTCGGACACCTTGAGCAATCAGCCCCAGCATTTT; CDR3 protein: CATSDTLSNQPQHF
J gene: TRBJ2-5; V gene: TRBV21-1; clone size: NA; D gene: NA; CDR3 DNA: TGTGCCAGCAGCAAAGAGGGACTAGCGGGCCCCCAAGAGACCCAGTACTTC; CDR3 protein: CASSKEGLAGPQETQYF
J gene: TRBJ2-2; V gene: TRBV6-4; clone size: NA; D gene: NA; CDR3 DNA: TGTGCCAGCAGTGAAGGGATGGGGCTACCCACCGGGGAGCTGTTTTTT; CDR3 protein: CASSEGMGLPTGELFF
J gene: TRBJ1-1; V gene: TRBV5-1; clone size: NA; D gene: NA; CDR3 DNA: TGCGCCAGCAGCGCCCGGCCGGGCTTGAACACTGAAGCTTTCTTT; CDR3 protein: CASSARPGLNTEAFF
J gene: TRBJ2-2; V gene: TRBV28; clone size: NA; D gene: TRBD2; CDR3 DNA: TGTGCCAGCAGTTTAGGTGGCGGGGGCACCGGGGAGCTGTTTTTT; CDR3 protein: CASSLGGGGTGELFF
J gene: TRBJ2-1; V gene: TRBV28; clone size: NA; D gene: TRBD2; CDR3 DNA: TGTGCCAGCAGCGGCTTTAGCGGGGGGGAGCAGTTCTTC; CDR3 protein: CASSGFSGGEQFF
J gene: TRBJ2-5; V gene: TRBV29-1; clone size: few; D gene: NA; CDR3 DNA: TGCAGCGTTGGCGGCGGGGCGCAAGAGACCCAGTACTTC; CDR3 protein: CSVGGGAQETQYF
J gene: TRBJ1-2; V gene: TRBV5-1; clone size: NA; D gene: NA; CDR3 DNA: TGCGCCAGCAGCCCGGGGACCGCTCAAGTGGCTGAGGGCTACACCTTC; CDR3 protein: CASSPGTAQVAEGYTF
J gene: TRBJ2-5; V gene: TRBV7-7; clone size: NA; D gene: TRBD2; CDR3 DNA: TGTGCTAGCAGCCCCGGGGCGGGGGGCCAAGAGACCCAGTACTTC; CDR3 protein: CASSPGAGGQETQYF
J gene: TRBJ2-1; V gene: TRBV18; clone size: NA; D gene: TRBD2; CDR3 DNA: TGTGCCAGCTCACCACAGGGGACTAGCCACAATGAGCAGTTCTTC; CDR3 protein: CASSPQGTSHNEQFF
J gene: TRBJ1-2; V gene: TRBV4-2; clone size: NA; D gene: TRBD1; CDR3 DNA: TGTGCCAGCAGCCAAGTTGCACAGGGGTCATACTATGGCTACACCTTC; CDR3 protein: CASSQVAQGSYYGYTF
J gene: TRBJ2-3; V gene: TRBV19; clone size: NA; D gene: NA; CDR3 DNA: TGTGCCAGTAGTAAGCAGGTAGATTCAGATACGCAGTATTTT; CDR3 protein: CASSKQVDSDTQYF
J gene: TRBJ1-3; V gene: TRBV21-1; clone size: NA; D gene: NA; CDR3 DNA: TGTGCCAGCAGCAAAGTGGGGCAGGGTATGATCGCTGGAAACACCATATATTTT; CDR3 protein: CASSKVGQGMIAGNTIYF